This TCR beta chain was obtained from a study of shared clonotypes between healthy human individuals. The authors distributed each subset's genomic DNA evenly over several immunoSEQ plates. Measured with immunoSEQ multiplex PCR; TCRdb has only the in-frame clones, and not every one. This sample yields around 530,000 clones, of which around three quarters are seen a single time; about 12% belongs to the top ten. Whole-study results and caveats: Tissue TCR repertoires likely differ from these blood-only repertoires. Clonotype sharing levels among donors were expected to vary with sequencing depth.

Regarding this clone: No antigen is known for it.

V gave up 6 bases and J gave up 0 bases, with 21 bases separating them. Germline CDR1 reads ENHRY; CDR2 reads SYGVKD. The CDR3 has 17 residues. The sequence was obtained from a middle-aged woman in good health. Some clones in this sample may be carry-over from other donors' samples. Sequences were obtained from PBMCs. The rearrangement uses TRBV10-3 and TRBJ2-7; D gene ambiguous. The CDR3 nucleotides read TGTGCCATCAGGAGGCCCGGTGCGGCGGAAAGCTCCTACGAGCAGTACTTC. This codes for CAIRRPGAAESSYEQYF.